This TCR beta chain was recorded in a study of T-cell reconstitution after alpha-beta-depleted transplantation in children. It was with unique molecular identifiers that the TCRbeta library was prepared. MiXCR, run by TCRdb on the PCR reads, gives a single entry per CDR3 protein. The data hold 250,000 to 400,000 distinct CDR3 sequences, with 23% observed a single time. Study-wide results and caveats: T-cell counts and diversity were attributed mostly to newly produced T cells one year after transplant. The origin of alpha-beta T cells about two months after transplant was reportedly several hundred expanded graft clones.

Concerning this clonotype itself: The antigen remains undetermined.

Germline V CDR1 and CDR2: MNHNS, SASEGT. The CDR3 is 13 residues long. With 6 bases removed from V and 3 bases from J, the gap between germline ends came to 11 bases. The TCR sequence derives from a male patient younger than 18 who had a stem cell transplant for acute lymphoblastic leukemia, so the T cells may come from the graft donor. The specimen was PBMCs, mostly from graft donor cells, collected 180 days after TCRalphabeta/CD19-depleted stem cell transplant. The chain has TRBV6-1 and TRBJ1-2; unclear D gene. CDR3 nucleotide sequence: TGTGCCAGCAGGGTACACGGGGACTATGGCTACACCTTC. This codes for CASRVHGDYGYTF.